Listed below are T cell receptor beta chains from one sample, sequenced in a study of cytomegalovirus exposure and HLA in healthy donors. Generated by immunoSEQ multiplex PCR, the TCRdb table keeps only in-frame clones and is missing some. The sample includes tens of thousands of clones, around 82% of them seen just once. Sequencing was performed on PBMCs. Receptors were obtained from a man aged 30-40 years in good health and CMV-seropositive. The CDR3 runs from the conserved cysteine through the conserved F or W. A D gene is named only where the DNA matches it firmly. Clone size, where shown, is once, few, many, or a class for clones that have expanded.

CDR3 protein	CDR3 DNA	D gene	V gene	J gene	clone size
CASSPSGVHQETQYF	TGTGCCAGCTCACCATCCGGAGTTCACCAAGAGACCCAGTACTTC	-	TRBV18	TRBJ2-5	-
CASSYSGGSSYEQYF	TGTGCCAGCAGTTACAGCGGGGGATCCTCCTACGAGCAGTACTTC	TRBD2	TRBV6-5	TRBJ2-7	-
CASSLGATGVGETQYF	TGCGCCAGCAGCTTGGGGGCGACAGGGGTCGGGGAGACCCAGTACTTC	TRBD1	TRBV5-1	TRBJ2-5	-
CASSLLAGVGNEQFF	TGTGCCAGCAGCTTATTAGCGGGGGTGGGTAATGAGCAGTTCTTC	TRBD2	TRBV7-3	TRBJ2-1	-
CASTDLSGRKEETQYF	TGCGCCAGCACCGATCTAAGCGGGCGGAAAGAAGAGACCCAGTACTTC	-	TRBV5-1	TRBJ2-5	-
CASSRGQDPRGNEQFF	TGTGCCAGCAGCCGAGGGCAAGACCCCAGGGGGAATGAGCAGTTCTTC	TRBD1	TRBV11-3	TRBJ2-1	-
CATTLDPGLGTDTQYF	TGTGCCACCACCCTCGACCCAGGGCTCGGCACAGATACGCAGTATTTT	-	TRBV19	TRBJ2-3	-
CATSSPGQGTGRGTQYF	TGTGCCACCAGCAGTCCGGGACAGGGTACGGGTAGGGGGACCCAGTACTTC	TRBD1	TRBV15	TRBJ2-5	-
CASSSAGQLNNQPQHF	TGCGCCAGCAGCAGTGCGGGACAGCTAAACAATCAGCCCCAGCATTTT	TRBD1	TRBV4-1	TRBJ1-5	-
CASSSGGGHTGELFF	TGTGCCAGCAGCAGCGGGGGGGGTCACACCGGGGAGCTGTTTTTT	TRBD2	TRBV5-4	TRBJ2-2	-
CASSNYRADTQYF	TGTGCCAGCAGCAACTACAGGGCAGATACGCAGTATTTT	-	TRBV7-2	TRBJ2-3	-
CASSFDREETQYF	TGTGCCAGCAGCTTCGACAGGGAAGAGACCCAGTACTTC	TRBD1	TRBV27	TRBJ2-5	-
CASSDRGRLGATNEKLFF	TGCGCCAGCAGTGACAGGGGGCGTTTAGGAGCAACTAATGAAAAACTGTTTTTT	TRBD1	TRBV5-1	TRBJ1-4	-
CASSVQGVPTNEKLFF	TGTGCCAGTAGTGTCCAGGGGGTCCCAACTAATGAAAAACTGTTTTTT	TRBD1	TRBV19	TRBJ1-4	-
CASSFLRGTEAFF	TGTGCCAGCAGTTTTTTAAGGGGCACTGAAGCTTTCTTT	-	TRBV28	TRBJ1-1	-
CASSDQGLNQPQHF	TGTGCCAGCAGTGATCAGGGTCTTAATCAGCCCCAGCATTTT	-	TRBV2	TRBJ1-5	-
CASSVEARADTQYF	TGTGCCAGCAGCGTAGAAGCTCGTGCGGATACGCAGTATTTT	-	TRBV9	TRBJ2-3	-
CASTPLGGPGNTIYF	TGTGCCAGCACCCCCTTGGGAGGGCCAGGAAACACCATATATTTT	-	TRBV9	TRBJ1-3	-
CASRRGQGRTEAFF	TGTGCCAGCAGGAGAGGACAGGGAAGGACTGAAGCTTTCTTT	TRBD1	TRBV28	TRBJ1-1	-
CASSQEVVGDTEAFF	TGTGCCAGCAGCCAAGAGGTCGTGGGAGACACTGAAGCTTTCTTT	-	TRBV4-2	TRBJ1-1	-
CASSLTPQGARGNEQFF	TGTGCCAGCAGCTTAACGCCTCAGGGGGCGAGGGGCAATGAGCAGTTCTTC	TRBD1	TRBV7-3	TRBJ2-1	-
CSAETGTVNTGELFF	TGCAGCGCCGAAACAGGGACAGTGAACACCGGGGAGCTGTTTTTT	TRBD1	TRBV29-1	TRBJ2-2	-
CASSPFQGAPEAFF	TGTGCCAGCTCACCATTTCAGGGGGCTCCTGAAGCTTTCTTT	TRBD1	TRBV18	TRBJ1-1	few
CASSLAPGEPNYGYTF	TGTGCCAGCAGCTTAGCTCCAGGGGAGCCTAACTATGGCTACACCTTC	-	TRBV7-9	TRBJ1-2	-
CASSLWRQGAGYTF	TGTGCCAGCAGTTTATGGAGACAGGGGGCTGGCTACACCTTC	TRBD1	TRBV28	TRBJ1-2	-
CASSIQDQETQYF	TGTGCCAGTAGCATTCAGGACCAAGAGACCCAGTACTTC	-	TRBV19	TRBJ2-5	-
CASVRLAGGHKYF	TGTGCCAGCGTAAGACTAGCGGGGGGGCATAAGTACTTC	TRBD2	TRBV28	TRBJ2-7	-
CSVGSNRQAEAFF	TGCAGCGTTGGCTCGAACCGCCAGGCTGAAGCTTTCTTT	-	TRBV29-1	TRBJ1-1	-
CASSFADRSYGYTF	TGTGCCAGCAGCTTCGCCGACAGGAGCTATGGCTACACCTTC	-	TRBV7-9	TRBJ1-2	-
CASSEGTVLGQYF	TGTGCCAGCAGTGAAGGGACGGTACTAGGGCAGTACTTC	-	TRBV6-1	TRBJ2-7	-
CASSPPGQGEKLFF	TGTGCCAGCTCACCGCCGGGACAGGGGGAAAAACTGTTTTTT	TRBD1	TRBV18	TRBJ1-4	-
CASSDRDPGDTQYF	TGTGCCAGCAGCGACAGGGACCCTGGAGATACGCAGTATTTT	TRBD1	TRBV7-3	TRBJ2-3	-
CASSVSGGESYEQYF	TGTGCCAGCAGCGTATCGGGGGGAGAGAGCTACGAGCAGTACTTC	TRBD2	TRBV9	TRBJ2-7	-
CASSGVNRVGYTF	TGTGCCAGCAGTGGCGTCAACAGGGTTGGCTACACCTTC	-	TRBV6-4	TRBJ1-2	few
CASSPPTGGEFGYTF	TGTGCCAGCTCACCACCCACAGGAGGGGAGTTTGGCTACACCTTC	-	TRBV18	TRBJ1-2	once
CASSIGQSYEQYF	TGTGCCAGCAGCATTGGACAGTCCTACGAGCAGTACTTC	-	TRBV7-7	TRBJ2-7	-
CASSRLAGGTGELFF	TGCGCCAGCAGCCGCCTAGCGGGTGGGACCGGGGAGCTGTTTTTT	TRBD2	TRBV4-1	TRBJ2-2	-
CASSLVGGPQETQYF	TGCGCCAGCAGCTTGGTGGGGGGACCCCAAGAGACCCAGTACTTC	-	TRBV5-1	TRBJ2-5	-
CASSRPRGGLQETQYF	TGTGCCAGCAGCAGACCCCGCGGGGGTCTACAAGAGACCCAGTACTTC	TRBD2	TRBV7-4	TRBJ2-5	few
CASRRTGQETQYF	TGTGCCAGCCGCCGGACAGGACAAGAGACCCAGTACTTC	TRBD1	TRBV2	TRBJ2-5	-
CASSRTVYEQYF	TGTGCCAGCAGCCGGACAGTCTACGAGCAGTACTTC	-	TRBV5-6	TRBJ2-7	few
CASSPLGQGINEQYF	TGTGCCAGCAGCCCCCTGGGACAGGGGATAAACGAGCAGTACTTC	TRBD1	TRBV7-9	TRBJ2-7	-
CASSPPVGAGNTIYF	TGTGCCAGCTCACCACCCGTGGGAGCTGGAAACACCATATATTTT	-	TRBV18	TRBJ1-3	-
CASSPGTVILEQYF	TGCGCCAGCAGCCCCGGGACAGTAATTCTCGAGCAGTACTTC	TRBD1	TRBV5-1	TRBJ2-7	-
CASSLGLGDTGNTIYF	TGTGCCAGCAGCTTAGGCTTAGGGGACACTGGAAACACCATATATTTT	-	TRBV7-6	TRBJ1-3	-
CASSLITRIGGMNTEAFF	TGTGCCAGCAGTCTAATTACCCGGATAGGGGGCATGAACACTGAAGCTTTCTTT	TRBD1	TRBV28	TRBJ1-1	-